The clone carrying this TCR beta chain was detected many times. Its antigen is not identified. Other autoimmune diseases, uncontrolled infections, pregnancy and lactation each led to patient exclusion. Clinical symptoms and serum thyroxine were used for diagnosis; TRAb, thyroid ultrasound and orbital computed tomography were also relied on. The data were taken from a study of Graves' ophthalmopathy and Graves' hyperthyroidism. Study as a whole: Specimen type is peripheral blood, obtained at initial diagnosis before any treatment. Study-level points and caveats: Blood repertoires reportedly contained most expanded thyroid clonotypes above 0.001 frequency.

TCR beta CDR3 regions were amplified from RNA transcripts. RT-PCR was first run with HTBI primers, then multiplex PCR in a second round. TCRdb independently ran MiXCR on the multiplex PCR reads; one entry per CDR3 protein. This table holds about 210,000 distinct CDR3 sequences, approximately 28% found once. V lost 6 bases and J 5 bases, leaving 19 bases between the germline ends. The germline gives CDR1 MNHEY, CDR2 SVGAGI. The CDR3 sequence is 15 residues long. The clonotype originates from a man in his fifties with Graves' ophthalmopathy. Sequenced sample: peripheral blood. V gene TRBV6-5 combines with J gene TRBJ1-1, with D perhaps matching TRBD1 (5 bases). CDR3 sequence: CASRTSAGGVTEAFF. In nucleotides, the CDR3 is TGTGCCAGCAGGACCTCGGCGGGAGGGGTAACTGAAGCTTTCTTT.